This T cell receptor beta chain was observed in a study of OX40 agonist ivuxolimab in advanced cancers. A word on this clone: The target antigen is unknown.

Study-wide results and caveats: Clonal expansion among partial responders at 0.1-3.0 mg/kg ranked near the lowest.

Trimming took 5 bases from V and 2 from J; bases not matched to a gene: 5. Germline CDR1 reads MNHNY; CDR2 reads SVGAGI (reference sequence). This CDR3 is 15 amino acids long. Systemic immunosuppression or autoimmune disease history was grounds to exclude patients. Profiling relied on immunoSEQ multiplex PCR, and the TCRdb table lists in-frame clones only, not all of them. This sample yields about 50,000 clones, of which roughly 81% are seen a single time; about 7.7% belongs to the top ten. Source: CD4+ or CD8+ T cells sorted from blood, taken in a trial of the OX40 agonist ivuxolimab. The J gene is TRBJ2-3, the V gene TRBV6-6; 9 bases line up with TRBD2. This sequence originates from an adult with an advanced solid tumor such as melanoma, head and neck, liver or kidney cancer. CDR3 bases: TGTGCCAGCAGTATGACTAGCGGCTCCACAGATACGCAGTATTTT. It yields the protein CASSMTSGSTDTQYF.